This TCR beta chain derives from a study of control samples from healthy donors and cancer patients. The CDR3 runs 15 residues. CDR1 is SGDLS and CDR2 is YYNGEE in the germline V gene. Trimming removed 3 bases at V and 8 bases at J, with 18 bases between. Some clones are missing from TCRdb's copy, which holds only in-frame ones; the method was immunoSEQ multiplex PCR. The top ten clones hold roughly 43% of a sample with about 120,000 clones, roughly nine tenths of them seen once. This receptor was obtained from a man aged 45 to 65 in good health. The sequencing input was blood. V is TRBV9 and J is TRBJ2-1; possibly TRBD2 for D (6 bases). The CDR3: CASSARRLVHDEQFF. CDR3 sequence (DNA): TGTGCCAGCAGCGCACGCCGACTAGTCCACGATGAGCAGTTCTTC.